The rows below give T cell receptor beta chains drawn from one sample of a study of shared clonotypes between healthy human individuals. Sequencing used immunoSEQ multiplex PCR; TCRdb keeps in-frame clones, though not all of them. The sample has a few million clones, around 95% seen once. Sequencing input: naive CD4+ T cells sorted from blood. The receptor set was obtained from a man aged 18 to 30 in good health. CDR3s include the opening cysteine and the closing phenylalanine or tryptophan. Fields, in order: V gene, J gene, clone size, D gene, CDR3 protein, CDR3 DNA. A D gene is named only where the DNA matches it firmly. Clone size appears in some rows only: once, few, many, or a class for an expanded clone.

>TRBV9|TRBJ2-1|.|TRBD1
CASTPGQGYNEQFF
TGTGCCAGCACCCCGGGACAGGGGTACAATGAGCAGTTCTTC
>TRBV10-3|TRBJ1-5|.|TRBD1
CAISEGTGDQPQHF
TGTGCCATCAGTGAGGGGACAGGGGATCAGCCCCAGCATTTT
>TRBV10-3|TRBJ2-2|.|.
CAISAGSSDAGELFF
TGTGCCATCAGCGCCGGGTCCTCCGACGCCGGGGAGCTGTTTTTT
>TRBV7-9|TRBJ2-3|.|.
CASSRLLGGTDTQYF
TGTGCCAGCAGCAGACTCCTAGGGGGCACAGATACGCAGTATTTT
>TRBV2|TRBJ2-1|.|TRBD1
CASSADRGMFGNEQFF
TGTGCCAGCAGTGCCGACAGGGGGATGTTTGGCAATGAGCAGTTCTTC
>TRBV15|TRBJ1-3|.|.
CATSRDRVGTIYF
TGTGCCACCAGCAGAGACAGGGTGGGCACCATATATTTT
>TRBV18|TRBJ1-4|.|.
CASSQNSNEKLFF
TGTGCCAGCTCACAGAACAGTAATGAAAAACTGTTTTTT
>TRBV7-2|TRBJ1-5|few|TRBD1
CASSPQGASNQPQHF
TGTGCCAGCAGCCCCCAGGGGGCGAGCAATCAGCCCCAGCATTTT
>TRBV30|TRBJ1-1|.|TRBD1
CAWGRQGGTEAFF
TGTGCCTGGGGACGACAGGGGGGCACTGAAGCTTTCTTT
>TRBV10-3|TRBJ1-2|.|.
CAISESLSGYTF
TGTGCCATCAGTGAGTCACTTAGCGGCTACACCTTC
>TRBV6-1|TRBJ2-7|.|TRBD1
CASSVDRGGNEQYF
TGTGCCAGCAGTGTAGACAGGGGGGGCAACGAGCAGTACTTC
>TRBV2|TRBJ1-1|.|TRBD1
CASSGDSTMNTEAFF
TGTGCCAGCAGTGGGGACAGTACTATGAACACTGAAGCTTTCTTT
>TRBV4-2|TRBJ1-5|.|.
CASSQASPGHFNQPQHF
TGTGCCAGCAGCCAAGCTTCCCCGGGACATTTCAATCAGCCCCAGCATTTT
>TRBV30|TRBJ1-2|.|TRBD1
CAWEDRAHGYTF
TGTGCCTGGGAAGACAGGGCCCATGGCTACACCTTC
>TRBV30|TRBJ2-2|once|.
CAWSGEHGELFF
TGTGCCTGGAGTGGGGAGCACGGGGAGCTGTTTTTT
>TRBV6-1|TRBJ2-2|.|TRBD1
CASRGQGASGELFF
TGTGCCAGTAGGGGGCAGGGGGCTTCCGGGGAGCTGTTTTTT